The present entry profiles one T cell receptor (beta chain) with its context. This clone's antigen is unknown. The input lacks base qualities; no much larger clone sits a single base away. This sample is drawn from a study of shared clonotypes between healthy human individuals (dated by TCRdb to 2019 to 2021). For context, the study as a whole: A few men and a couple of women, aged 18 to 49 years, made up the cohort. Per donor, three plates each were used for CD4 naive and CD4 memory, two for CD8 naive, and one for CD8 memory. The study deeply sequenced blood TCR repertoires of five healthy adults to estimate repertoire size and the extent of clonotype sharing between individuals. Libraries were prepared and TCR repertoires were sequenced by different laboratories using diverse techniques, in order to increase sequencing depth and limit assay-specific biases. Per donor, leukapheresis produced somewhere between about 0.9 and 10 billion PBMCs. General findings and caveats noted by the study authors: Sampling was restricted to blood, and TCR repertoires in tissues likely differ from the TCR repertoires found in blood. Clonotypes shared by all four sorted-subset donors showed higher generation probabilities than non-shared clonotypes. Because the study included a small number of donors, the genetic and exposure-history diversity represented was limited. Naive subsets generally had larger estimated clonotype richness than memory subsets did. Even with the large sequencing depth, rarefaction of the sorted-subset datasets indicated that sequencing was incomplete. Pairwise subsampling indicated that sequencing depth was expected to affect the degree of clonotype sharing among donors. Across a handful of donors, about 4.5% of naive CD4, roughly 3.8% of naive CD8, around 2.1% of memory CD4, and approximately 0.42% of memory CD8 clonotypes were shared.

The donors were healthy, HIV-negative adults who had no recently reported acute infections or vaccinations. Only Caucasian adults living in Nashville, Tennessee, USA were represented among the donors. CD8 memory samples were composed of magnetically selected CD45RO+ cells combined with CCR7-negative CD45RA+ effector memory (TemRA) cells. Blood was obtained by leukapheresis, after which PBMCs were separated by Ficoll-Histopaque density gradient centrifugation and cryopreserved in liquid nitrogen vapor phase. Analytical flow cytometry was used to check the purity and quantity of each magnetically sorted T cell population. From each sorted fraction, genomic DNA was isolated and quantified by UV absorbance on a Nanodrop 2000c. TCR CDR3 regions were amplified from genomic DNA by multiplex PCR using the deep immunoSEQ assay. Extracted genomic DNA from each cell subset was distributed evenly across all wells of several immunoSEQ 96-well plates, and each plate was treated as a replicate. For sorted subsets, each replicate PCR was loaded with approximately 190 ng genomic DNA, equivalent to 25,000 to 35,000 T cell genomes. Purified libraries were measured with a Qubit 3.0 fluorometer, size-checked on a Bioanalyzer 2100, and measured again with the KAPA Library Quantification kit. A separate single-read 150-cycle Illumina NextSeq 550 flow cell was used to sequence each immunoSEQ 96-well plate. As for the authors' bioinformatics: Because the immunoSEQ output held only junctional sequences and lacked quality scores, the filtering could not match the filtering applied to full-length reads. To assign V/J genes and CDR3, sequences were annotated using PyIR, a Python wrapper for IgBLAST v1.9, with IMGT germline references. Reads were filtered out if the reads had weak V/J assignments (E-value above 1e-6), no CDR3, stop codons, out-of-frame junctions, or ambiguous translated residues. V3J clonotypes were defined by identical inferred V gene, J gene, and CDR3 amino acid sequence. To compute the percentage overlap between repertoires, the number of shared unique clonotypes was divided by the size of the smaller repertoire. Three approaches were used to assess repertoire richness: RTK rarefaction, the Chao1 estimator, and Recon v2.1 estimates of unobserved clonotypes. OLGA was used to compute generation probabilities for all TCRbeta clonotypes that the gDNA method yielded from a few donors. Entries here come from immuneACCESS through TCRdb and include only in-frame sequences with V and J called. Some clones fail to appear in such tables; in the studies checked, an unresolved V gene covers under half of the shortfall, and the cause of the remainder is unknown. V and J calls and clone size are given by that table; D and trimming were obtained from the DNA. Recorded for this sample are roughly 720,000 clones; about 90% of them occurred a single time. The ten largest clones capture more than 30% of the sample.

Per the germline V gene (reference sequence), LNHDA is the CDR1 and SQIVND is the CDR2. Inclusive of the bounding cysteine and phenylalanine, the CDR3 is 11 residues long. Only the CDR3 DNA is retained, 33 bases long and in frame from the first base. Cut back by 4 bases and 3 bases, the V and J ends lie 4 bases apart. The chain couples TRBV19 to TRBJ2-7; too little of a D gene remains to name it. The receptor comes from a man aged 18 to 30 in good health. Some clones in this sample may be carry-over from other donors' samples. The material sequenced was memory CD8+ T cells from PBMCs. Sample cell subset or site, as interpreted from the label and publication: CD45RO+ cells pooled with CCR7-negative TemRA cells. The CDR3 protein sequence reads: CASSNSYEQYF. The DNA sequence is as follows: TGTGCCAGTAGTAACAGCTACGAGCAGTACTTC.